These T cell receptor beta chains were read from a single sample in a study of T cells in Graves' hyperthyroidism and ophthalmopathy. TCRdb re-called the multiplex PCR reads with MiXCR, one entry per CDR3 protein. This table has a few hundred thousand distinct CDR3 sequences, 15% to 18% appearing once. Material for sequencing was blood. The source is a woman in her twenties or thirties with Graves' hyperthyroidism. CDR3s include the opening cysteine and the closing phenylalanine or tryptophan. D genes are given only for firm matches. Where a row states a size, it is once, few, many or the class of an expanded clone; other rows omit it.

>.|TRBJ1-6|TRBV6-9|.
TGTGCCAGCAGTTACCACCGGGGGGGGCGGAATTCACCCCTCCACTTT
CASSYHRGGRNSPLHF
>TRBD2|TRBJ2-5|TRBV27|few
TGTGCCAGCAGTTTATCGGGGGGGGACCAGTACTTC
CASSLSGGDQYF
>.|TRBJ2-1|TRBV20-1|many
TGCAGTGCTAGAGAACTGTATGAGCAGTTCTTC
CSARELYEQFF
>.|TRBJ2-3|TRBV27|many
TGTGCCAGCAGTTTGAACAGGGAGTACACGCAGTATTTT
CASSLNREYTQYF
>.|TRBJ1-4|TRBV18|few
TGTGCCAGCTCGACAAACCAGGCGGCTAATGAAAAACTGTTTTTT
CASSTNQAANEKLFF
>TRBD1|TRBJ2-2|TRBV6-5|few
TGTGCCAGCAGTTACTTGGGTTGGGGACAGGGTCACACCGGGGAGCTGTTTTTT
CASSYLGWGQGHTGELFF
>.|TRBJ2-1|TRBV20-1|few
TGCAGTGCTACCGGGGCAGGGGTATTTGAGCAGTTCTTC
CSATGAGVFEQFF
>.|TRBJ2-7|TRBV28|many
TGTGCCAGCAAGGGCCCCTTAATCTACGAGCAGTACTTC
CASKGPLIYEQYF
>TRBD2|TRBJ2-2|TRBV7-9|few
TGTGCCAGCAGCCCCCGGGGGGTAGGGGCCGCGAACACCGGGGAGCTGTTTTTT
CASSPRGVGAANTGELFF
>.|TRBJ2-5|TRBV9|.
TGTGCCAGCAGCGTAGAGGGGGTGGAGACCCAGTACTTC
CASSVEGVETQYF
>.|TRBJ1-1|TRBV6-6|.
TGTGCCAGCAGTTACTCTTGGGTCGGAGGTCCCCGGAGGGAAGCTTTCTTT
CASSYSWVGGPRREAFF
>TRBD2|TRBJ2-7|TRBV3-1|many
TGTGCCAGCAGCGCGGGACTAGCGGTATCCTACGAGCAGTACTTC
CASSAGLAVSYEQYF
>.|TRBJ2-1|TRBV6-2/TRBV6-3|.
TGTGCCAGTCGCCAACAGGGACTTCACTACTTCGGCGGGTACAATGAGCAGTTCTTC
CASRQQGLHYFGGYNEQFF
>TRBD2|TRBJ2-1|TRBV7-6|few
TGTGCCAGCAGCCGATTGACTAGCGGGACCCACAATGAGCAGTTCTTC
CASSRLTSGTHNEQFF
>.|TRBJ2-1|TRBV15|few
TGTGCCACCAGCAGAGATCGACAGTATTTGAGGCAGTTCTTC
CATSRDRQYLRQFF
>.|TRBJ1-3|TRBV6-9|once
TGTGCCAGCAGTTACCGTGACGCCGGTGGAAACACCATATATTTT
CASSYRDAGGNTIYF
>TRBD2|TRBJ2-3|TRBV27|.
TGTGCCAGCAGCCCCCCAGCGGGGCTCACAGATACGCAGTATTTT
CASSPPAGLTDTQYF
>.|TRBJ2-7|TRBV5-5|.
TGTGCCAGCAGCTTGGCCGGGGGCCCTGTTTCCTACGAGCAGTACTTC
CASSLAGGPVSYEQYF
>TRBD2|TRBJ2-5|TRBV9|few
TGTGCCAGCAGCTTCGGGGGGACCCGAAACCAAGAGACCCCGTACTTC
CASSFGGTRNQETPYF
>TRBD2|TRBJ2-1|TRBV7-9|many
TGTGCCAGCAGCTTAGGACTAGCGTCATCCCGTGGGGTTTACAATGAGCAGTTCTTC
CASSLGLASSRGVYNEQFF
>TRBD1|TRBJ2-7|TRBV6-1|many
TGTGCCAGCAGTGGGGGGACAGGGGCCTACGAGCAGTACTTC
CASSGGTGAYEQYF
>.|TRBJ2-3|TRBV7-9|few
TGTGCCAGCAGCTTAGGCGGGGACTATACGCAGTATTTT
CASSLGGDYTQYF
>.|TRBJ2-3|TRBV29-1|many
TGCAGCGTTCCGACAGCTAGCACAGATACGCAGTATTTT
CSVPTASTDTQYF
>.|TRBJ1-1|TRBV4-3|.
TGCGCCAGCAGCCAACGAGTCATATTTCTGCAAGTGGAAACTGAAGCTTTCTTT
CASSQRVIFLQVETEAFF
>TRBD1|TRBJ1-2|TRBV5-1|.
TGCGCCAGCAGCAGCTCCCCGCCGGGACAGTATGGCTACACCTTC
CASSSSPPGQYGYTF
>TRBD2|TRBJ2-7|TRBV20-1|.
TGCAGTGCTAGGGCTAGCGGCGAATTAGGCTACGAGCAGTACTTC
CSARASGELGYEQYF
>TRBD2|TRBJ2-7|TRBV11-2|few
TGTGCCAGCAGATCTATTAAGCGGGGGGAAAACTCCTACGAGCAGTACTTC
CASRSIKRGENSYEQYF
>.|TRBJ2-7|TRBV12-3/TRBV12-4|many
TGTGCCAGCAGTCGGGACTGGTCCTACGAGCAGTACTTC
CASSRDWSYEQYF
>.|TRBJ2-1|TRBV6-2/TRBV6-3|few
TGTGCCAGTAGAAAGGCAGGAGAAGTCTACAATGAGCAGTTCTTC
CASRKAGEVYNEQFF
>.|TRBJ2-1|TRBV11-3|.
TGTGCCAGCAGCCTCGGCGGCGGAGACACATACAATGAGCAGTTCTTC
CASSLGGGDTYNEQFF
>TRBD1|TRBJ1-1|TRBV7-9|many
TGTGCCAGCAGCATACAGGGGAGGAACACTGAAGCTTTCTTT
CASSIQGRNTEAFF
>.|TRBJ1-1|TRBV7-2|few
TGTGCCAGCAGCCAACGGGCAGTTACTGAAGCTTTCTTT
CASSQRAVTEAFF
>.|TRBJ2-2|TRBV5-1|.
TGCGCCAGCAGCTTGGGGTGGACTCAAAACACCGGGGAGCTGTTTTTT
CASSLGWTQNTGELFF
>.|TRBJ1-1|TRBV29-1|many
TGCAGCGTTGAACCAGGGTTTTTGAACACTGAAGCTTTCTTT
CSVEPGFLNTEAFF
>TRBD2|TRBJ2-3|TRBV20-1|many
TGCAGTGCTGGGGGGGGAGGGACAGATACGCAGTATTTT
CSAGGGGTDTQYF
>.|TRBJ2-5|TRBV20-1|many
TGCAGTGCCTCGATGAGTATGGTACTAAGGGAGACCCAGTACTTC
CSASMSMVLRETQYF
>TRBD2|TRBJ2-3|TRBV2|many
TGTGCCAGCACTCTTCTTAGCGGGAGCCCAGATACGCAGTATTTT
CASTLLSGSPDTQYF
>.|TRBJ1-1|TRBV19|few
TGTGCCAGTAGTATGGTGGGGACCACCCCTGAAGCTTTCTTT
CASSMVGTTPEAFF
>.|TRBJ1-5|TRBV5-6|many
TGTGCCAGCAGCTTGGCCGGGGTAGGCAATCAGCCCCAGCATTTT
CASSLAGVGNQPQHF
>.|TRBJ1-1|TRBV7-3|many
TGTGCCAGCAGCTTAAGTGGCGACACTGAAGCTTTCTTT
CASSLSGDTEAFF